This T cell receptor (beta chain) was sequenced during a study of OX40 agonist ivuxolimab in advanced cancers. Study context: A mean age of roughly 62 years, range about 23 to 80, was recorded, and approximately 85% were male. Notes on the study in general: Antigen targets of the expanded peripheral T cells went undetermined. In CD8+ T cells, expanded clones were on average more numerous than in CD4+.

V lost 3 bases and J 2 bases, leaving 12 bases between the germline ends. This CDR3 has 15 amino acids. Germline V lookup: CDR1 MDHEN, CDR2 SYDVKM. It was autoimmune disease history or systemic immunosuppression that excluded patients. Sequencing was performed with immunoSEQ multiplex PCR; in TCRdb, only in-frame clones are kept and a portion is missing. The sample carries about 46,000 clones, 88% recorded once. Points on this clone: The antigen is undetermined.

This clonotype originated in an adult with an advanced solid tumor such as melanoma, head and neck, liver or kidney cancer. Sample: CD4+ or CD8+ T cells sorted from blood, taken in a trial of the OX40 agonist ivuxolimab. J is TRBJ2-3 and V is TRBV28; TRBD2 is a possible D gene (5 bases). This CDR3 is CASSLPSQITDTQYF. Here the CDR3 DNA reads TGTGCCAGCAGTTTGCCTAGCCAAATCACAGATACGCAGTATTTT.